Sequencing of this T cell receptor beta chain was carried out in a study of neurological immune-mediated disorders. Whole-study findings and limits: The absence of shared CDR3 amino acid sequences among expanded clones across subjects suggests private repertoires in all groups. HTLV-1-associated myelopathy had the most TCR clonal expansion, whereas multiple sclerosis had the least (lower than in healthy controls).

Time point defined: longitudinal time-point 1 (baseline). Note on this clonotype: What it binds is not known.

A single run covered 15-18 subjects with over 180 million TCR-beta sequences. Using its own MiXCR run on the 5' RACE reads, TCRdb lists one record per CDR3 protein. The sample carries 55,000 to 75,000 distinct CDR3 sequences, roughly 15% recorded once. Source material: PBMCs. This receptor was identified in a female donor with HTLV-1-associated myelopathy (HAM/TSP).

The CDR3 spells CASGLARNEQYF. CDR3 in DNA: TGCGCCAGCGGCCTAGCCCGAAACGAGCAGTACTTC. The chain couples TRBV4-1 to TRBJ2-7; possible D gene TRBD2, 5 bases. This CDR3 is built from 12 residues. Looked up from germline, CDR1 is MGHRA and CDR2 is YSYEKL. V dropped 8 bases and J dropped 5 bases, with 13 bases sitting between them.